This T cell receptor (beta chain) comes out of a study of blood T cells in healthy people across ages. Study results and limitations: The unsorted PBMCs prevented any conclusive comparison of naive versus antigen-experienced cells. Correlation between TCR beta diversity and naive T cell percentage was strong.

Researchers collected around 10 milliliters of peripheral blood from every single donor. Alongside a J-beta primer mix, a sample-barcoded 5' primer served in a second PCR lasting roughly 6 to 12 cycles. One entry per CDR3 protein results from TCRdb running MiXCR on the 5' RACE reads. Of some 560,000 distinct CDR3 sequences listed, over 25% are singletons. V was pared by 1 base and J by 7 bases, with 7 bases of the junction left unmatched. The CDR3 is made up of 15 amino acids. Germline loops: CDR1 SGHVS, CDR2 FQNEAQ. There are a few counts of this clonotype. Antigen specificity is unknown. The same sample was also studied in work on T cells of mothers and their children. That report notes: Samples were obtained from a few healthy Caucasian mothers and their six children.

Sequenced material: blood. The chain carries TRBV7-8 and TRBJ2-5, with 9 bases identical to TRBD2. The TCR originated in a boy aged 2 to 9 in good health. The CDR3 here is CASSLDIAGGWTQYF. Written as DNA, the CDR3 is TGTGCCAGCAGCTTAGACATTGCGGGAGGGTGGACCCAGTACTTC.